Each of the 26 T cell receptor beta chains below was sequenced from the same sample in a study of blood T cells in healthy people across ages. For the second PCR, which ran for about 7 to 11 cycles, a sample-barcoded 5' primer and a J-beta primer mix were used. TCRdb fed the 5' RACE reads into MiXCR, producing one record per CDR3 protein. The sample consists of about 1.8 million distinct CDR3 sequences, 40% to 55% of them appearing once. Sequenced sample: blood. The receptors come from a woman aged 40-49 years in good health.

This sequence joins TRBV7-2 and TRBJ2-7, with no clear D. TRBJ2-5 matches the DNA end more closely, so the J call is doubtful. Germline V gene sequence: CDR1 SGHTA, CDR2 FQGNSA. The CDR3 runs 15 residues. The chain's CDR3 is CASTTRAVWQETQYF. The DNA for the CDR3 is TGTGCCAGCACAACTCGGGCCGTCTGGCAGGAGACCCAGTACTTC.

This chain joins TRBV7-2 and TRBJ2-5; 7 bases are a match to TRBD1. Trimming at V came to 2 bases and at J to 4 bases, leaving 10 bases not matched to a gene. Germline-derived CDR1 and CDR2 are SGHTA and FQGNSA. This CDR3 has 16 amino acids. The CDR3 loop reads CASSLLQQGVRETQYF. CDR3 DNA sequence: TGTGCCAGCAGCTTATTACAGCAGGGGGTTAGAGAGACCCAGTACTTC.

V and J are TRBV6-2 or TRBV6-3 and TRBJ2-7; maybe TRBD2 (6 bases). The CDR3 sequence is 13 residues long. V was trimmed by 7 bases and J by 5 bases, leaving 15 bases between them. Germline V gene lookup returns CDR1 MNHEY and CDR2 SVGEGT. In nucleotides, the CDR3 is TGTGCCAGCACCGACCTCACGGGAGACGAGCAGTACTTC. It encodes CASTDLTGDEQYF.

The chain is built from TRBV20-1 and TRBJ1-5; TRBD1 matches 10 bases. The CDR3 consists of 17 residues. The V and J ends lost 0 bases and 7 bases, in that order; junction bases with no gene match: 12. Germline CDR1 and CDR2: DFQATT and SNEGSKA (reference sequence). Written as DNA, the CDR3 is TGCAGTGCTAGAGATATCTGGACAGGGGGTGTGGAGCAGCCCCAGCATTTT. Amino acid sequence: CSARDIWTGGVEQPQHF.

This clonotype occurred once. The V gene is TRBV28, the J gene TRBJ1-2; 8 positions match TRBD1. The CDR3 totals 15 residues. The ends lost 5 bases at V and 7 bases at J; junction bases unmatched: 12. Germline assignment: CDR1 MDHEN and CDR2 SYDVKM. In DNA form, the CDR3 reads TGTGCCAGCAGTCCAGTCCGAGACAGGGGTTTTGGCTACACCTTC. Translated, it gives CASSPVRDRGFGYTF.

This clonotype was counted a few times. V gene TRBV9 combines with J gene TRBJ2-3; 8 bases match TRBD1. Germline CDR1 and CDR2: SGDLS and YYNGEE. The length of the CDR3 is 15 residues. Trimming removed 5 bases from V and 2 bases from J; junction bases left unmatched: 7. The CDR3 loop reads CASSSGQGDTDTQYF. As DNA, the CDR3 is TGTGCCAGCAGTTCAGGACAGGGTGACACAGATACGCAGTATTTT.

In DNA, the CDR3 is TGCAGTGCAGACCGGGACAACTACGAGCAGTACTTC. Encoded protein: CSADRDNYEQYF. The chain couples TRBV20-1 to TRBJ2-1, with D possibly TRBD1 on 6 matching bases. The J call may be wrong; the DNA end is better matched by TRBJ2-7. This CDR3 comprises 12 residues. CDR1 is DFQATT, CDR2 SNEGSKA, per germline (reference sequence).

The V and J genes are TRBV4-3 and TRBJ2-1, with D perhaps TRBD2 (7 bases). CDR1 LGHNA and CDR2 YSLEER come from the germline V gene. The CDR3 extends over 14 amino acids. V was cut by 1 base and J by 9 bases, with 13 bases left in between. CDR3 sequence: CASSQVGGLGEQFF. Here the CDR3 DNA reads TGCGCCAGCAGCCAAGTGGGGGGGCTAGGTGAGCAGTTCTTC.

This chain links TRBV5-1 with TRBJ2-6; D possibly corresponds to TRBD1 (6 bases). This CDR3 has 16 residues. Trimming took off 6 bases at V and 1 base at J, with 14 bases between the two ends. CDR1 SGHRS and CDR2 YFSETQ come from the germline V gene. DNA of the CDR3: TGCGCCAGCACGACAGGTCTTGGGTCTGGGGCCAACGTCCTGACTTTC. Its protein product is CASTTGLGSGANVLTF.

V and J are TRBV7-2 and TRBJ2-1; TRBD2 aligns across 9 bases. Germline V gene sequence: CDR1 SGHTA, CDR2 FQGNSA. V was pared by 5 bases and J by 0 bases, with 8 bases of the junction left unmatched. CDR3 size: 17 residues. CDR3 DNA sequence: TGTGCCAGCAGCCGCACCCTAGCGGGAAGCTCCTACAATGAGCAGTTCTTC. As protein: CASSRTLAGSSYNEQFF.

This clonotype was counted between two and nine times. This chain joins TRBV6-2 or TRBV6-3 and TRBJ2-7; TRBD2 agrees at 7 bases. Per germline, CDR1 MNHEY and CDR2 SVGEGT. The CDR3 length is 12 residues. V gave up 5 bases and J gave up 7 bases; unmatched junction bases: 5. The CDR3 loop is CASSTGLREQYF. DNA for the CDR3: TGTGCCAGCAGTACGGGACTACGAGAGCAGTACTTC.

This clonotype was counted a few times. This chain uses TRBV3-1 with TRBJ1-2; D unclear. This CDR3 has 14 residues. Per germline, CDR1 LGHDT and CDR2 YNNKEL (reference sequence). Trimming took off 2 bases at V and 2 bases at J, with 9 bases between the two ends. The chain's CDR3 is CASSQMGLNYGYTF. DNA for the CDR3: TGTGCCAGCAGCCAAATGGGATTAAACTATGGCTACACCTTC.

The chain links TRBV4-2 to TRBJ1-6, with TRBD1 as a possible D gene (5 bases). Trimming pared 0 bases from V and 2 bases from J, leaving 14 bases between. The CDR3 runs 18 residues. Germline CDR1 reads LGHNA; CDR2 reads YNFKEQ. The CDR3 DNA reads as TGTGCCAGCAGCCAAGAATCGCACAGGAACACCTATAATTCACCCCTCCACTTT. Residues: CASSQESHRNTYNSPLHF.

CDR3 coding DNA: TGCGCCAGCAGCCAAGTAGAGGTTTCCCACGCGGGCCATACGCAGTATTTT. This codes for CASSQVEVSHAGHTQYF. J is TRBJ2-3 and V is TRBV4-3; weak D call: TRBD2 (5 bases). V lost 1 base, J lost 7 bases, and 21 bases lay in between. Germline-derived CDR1 and CDR2 are LGHNA and YSLEER. The CDR3 is made up of 17 amino acids.

The sample holds a few counts of this clonotype. The J gene is TRBJ2-5, the V gene TRBV4-1; possibly TRBD1 for D (6 bases). CDR1 MGHRA and CDR2 YSYEKL come from the germline V gene. Trimming left V 0 bases short and J 1 base short, with 15 bases between. The CDR3 covers 17 residues. CDR3 sequence: CASSQDTGQRLQETQYF. For the CDR3, the DNA is TGCGCCAGCAGCCAAGATACGGGACAACGACTCCAAGAGACCCAGTACTTC.

This clonotype was seen only once. The genes are TRBV24-1 and TRBJ2-7, with D perhaps TRBD1 (6 bases). The CDR3 has 15 residues. V gave up 7 bases and J gave up 0 bases, with 15 bases separating them. CDR1 is KGHDR and CDR2 is SFDVKD in the germline V gene. The CDR3 DNA follows: TGTGCCACCAGAGGGGCAGGGGCGAACTCCTACGAGCAGTACTTC. Translating it yields CATRGAGANSYEQYF.

This chain links TRBV4-2 with TRBJ2-3; the D is unclear. Per germline, CDR1 LGHNA and CDR2 YNFKEQ. The CDR3 is 12 residues long. The ends were cut back, 0 bases at V and 7 bases at J, with 5 bases in the middle. CDR3 DNA sequence: TGTGCCAGCAGCCAAGATACATATACGCAGTATTTT. This gives the protein CASSQDTYTQYF.

The chain carries TRBV6-6 and TRBJ2-1; unclear D gene. The CDR3 has 11 amino acids. V was shortened by 7 bases and J by 7 bases, with 8 bases between the two germline ends. Germline values: CDR1 MNHNY, CDR2 SVGAGI (reference sequence). CDR3 amino acids: CASITLNEQFF. The CDR3 DNA is TGTGCCAGCATTACCCTAAATGAGCAGTTCTTC.

The rearrangement uses TRBV11-3 and TRBJ2-6; D is unclear. Germline V gene data show CDR1 as SGHNT and CDR2 as YENEEA. The CDR3 is 17 amino acids. V lost 0 bases, J lost 0 bases, and 9 bases lay in between. CDR3 protein: CASSLDSSYSGANVLTF. The CDR3 DNA is TGTGCCAGCAGCTTAGACAGCTCCTACTCTGGGGCCAACGTCCTGACTTTC.

The rearrangement uses TRBV25-1 and TRBJ2-5; 8 bases agree with TRBD2. V was pared by 4 bases and J by 1 base, with 5 bases of the junction left unmatched. The CDR3 is 15 amino acids. Germline V gene data show CDR1 as MGHDK and CDR2 as SYGVNS. CDR3: CASSGPTSAQETQYF. CDR3 coding DNA: TGTGCCAGCAGTGGACCGACTAGCGCCCAAGAGACCCAGTACTTC.

This chain uses TRBV5-1 with TRBJ2-3, with 8 bases aligning to TRBD1. CDR1 SGHRS and CDR2 YFSETQ come from the germline V gene. V was pared by 2 bases and J by 3 bases, with 14 bases of the junction left unmatched. The CDR3 is 18 residues long. CDR3 loop: CASSFRPQGDGVTDTQYF. The DNA of the CDR3 is TGCGCCAGCAGCTTCCGCCCACAGGGGGACGGAGTGACAGATACGCAGTATTTT.

This sequence joins TRBV6-5 and TRBJ1-2; 9 positions match TRBD1. The germline gives CDR1 MNHEY, CDR2 SVGAGI. The CDR3 has 14 residues. With V trimmed by 2 bases and J by 7 bases, 5 bases remained unmatched. The CDR3 coding sequence is TGTGCCAGCAGTTACGGGGGGACAGGGAGTGGCTACACCTTC. It is translated as CASSYGGTGSGYTF.

The chain has TRBV20-1 and TRBJ1-5; D is unclear. Germline CDR1 DFQATT, CDR2 SNEGSKA (reference sequence). The CDR3 covers 14 residues. The germline V and J ends were trimmed by 0 bases and 1 base, with 7 bases remaining between them. The CDR3 DNA reads TGCAGTGCTAGAGATTACAGAAGCAATCAGCCCCAGCATTTT. It is translated as CSARDYRSNQPQHF.

V and J are TRBV6-5 and TRBJ2-7, with D possibly TRBD1 on 6 matching bases. Germline CDR1 is MNHEY and CDR2 is SVGAGI. Trimming stripped 7 bases from V and 2 bases from J, with 18 bases between. The CDR3 has 15 residues. The CDR3 sequence is CASTLLAGDTYEQYF. DNA for the CDR3: TGTGCCAGCACCCTCCTGGCAGGGGACACCTACGAGCAGTACTTC.

A few counts support this clonotype. The rearrangement uses TRBV27 and TRBJ2-1; D not certain. V was pared by 5 bases and J by 0 bases, with 11 bases between. Germline V gene sequence: CDR1 MNHEY, CDR2 SMNVEV (reference sequence). The CDR3 has 15 amino acids. The CDR3 loop reads CASSNHPRSYNEQFF. The CDR3 DNA reads as TGTGCCAGCAGTAATCATCCCCGCTCCTACAATGAGCAGTTCTTC.

This clonotype was detected only a few times. The V gene is TRBV6-5, the J gene TRBJ2-3, with 7 bases that match TRBD2. The junction had 7 bases not matched to a gene; V was cut back by 7 bases and J by 0 bases. CDR1 and CDR2 (germline): MNHEY, SVGAGI. The CDR3 has 15 amino acids. The CDR3 reads CASTNSGSSTDTQYF. In DNA, the CDR3 is TGTGCCAGCACCAATAGCGGGTCTAGCACAGATACGCAGTATTTT.